These T cell receptor beta chains were read from a single sample in a study of cytomegalovirus exposure and HLA in healthy donors. Using immunoSEQ multiplex PCR, the repertoire was profiled, and TCRdb retains in-frame clones only, with some absent. The sample yields about 150,000 clones, 80% seen once. The specimen was PBMCs. The receptors were sampled from a male donor in good health and CMV-seropositive. CDR3s include the opening cysteine and the closing phenylalanine or tryptophan. Fields, in order: clone size, D gene, CDR3 length, J gene, V gene, CDR3 protein, CDR3 DNA. The D gene is left open where the match is weak. Size values are once, few and many counts, or a class for expanded clones, and some rows have none.

size: NA
D: NA
length: 14
J: TRBJ1-1
V: TRBV10-3
CDR3: CAISGAGLNTEAFF
DNA: TGTGCCATCAGTGGGGCGGGTCTTAACACTGAAGCTTTCTTT

size: NA
D: TRBD1
length: 14
J: TRBJ2-7
V: TRBV12-5
CDR3: CASGLRDRYDEQYF
DNA: TGTGCTAGTGGTTTGAGGGACAGGTATGACGAGCAGTACTTC

size: NA
D: NA
length: 13
J: TRBJ2-7
V: TRBV11-3
CDR3: CASSLGLAGEQYF
DNA: TGTGCCAGCAGCTTAGGACTCGCGGGCGAGCAGTACTTC

size: NA
D: TRBD2
length: 17
J: TRBJ2-7
V: TRBV29-1
CDR3: CSVEGRGGTSGIYEQYF
DNA: TGCAGCGTTGAGGGCCGGGGAGGGACTAGCGGGATATACGAGCAGTACTTC

size: NA
D: NA
length: 15
J: TRBJ2-3
V: TRBV7-9
CDR3: CASSPASGGKDTQYF
DNA: TGTGCCAGCAGCCCGGCCTCCGGGGGAAAGGATACGCAGTATTTT

size: NA
D: NA
length: 15
J: TRBJ2-3
V: TRBV7-6
CDR3: CASSPGSQVTDTQYF
DNA: TGTGCCAGCAGCCCCGGTAGTCAGGTGACAGATACGCAGTATTTT

size: NA
D: TRBD1
length: 17
J: TRBJ2-7
V: TRBV7-2
CDR3: CASSTTGQGAPTYEQYF
DNA: TGTGCCAGCAGCACAACGGGCCAGGGGGCCCCGACTTACGAGCAGTACTTC

size: NA
D: TRBD2
length: 17
J: TRBJ2-1
V: TRBV7-2
CDR3: CASSSPRSGTSYNEQFF
DNA: TGTGCCAGCAGCTCGCCGAGGAGCGGGACCTCCTACAATGAGCAGTTCTTC

size: NA
D: NA
length: 12
J: TRBJ2-7
V: TRBV5-6
CDR3: CASSSSSYEQYF
DNA: TGTGCCAGCAGCTCCAGCTCCTACGAGCAGTACTTC

size: NA
D: NA
length: 15
J: TRBJ1-2
V: TRBV2
CDR3: CASSGRGLLGYGYTF
DNA: TGTGCCAGCAGCGGAAGGGGTCTTCTGGGCTATGGCTACACCTTC

size: NA
D: NA
length: 16
J: TRBJ2-1
V: TRBV10-2
CDR3: CASYGSAGPLRNEQFF
DNA: TGCGCCAGCTACGGGTCGGCGGGACCCCTCAGGAATGAGCAGTTCTTC

size: NA
D: NA
length: 12
J: TRBJ2-1
V: TRBV7-9
CDR3: CSSSLADNEQFF
DNA: TGTTCCAGCAGTCTAGCCGACAATGAGCAGTTCTTC

size: NA
D: NA
length: 13
J: TRBJ1-1
V: TRBV18
CDR3: CASSPGLNTEAFF
DNA: TGTGCCAGCTCACCAGGGCTGAACACTGAAGCTTTCTTT

size: NA
D: NA
length: 15
J: TRBJ2-6
V: TRBV5-1
CDR3: CASSPRGSGANVLTF
DNA: TGCGCCAGCAGCCCGCGGGGTTCCGGGGCCAACGTCCTGACTTTC

size: NA
D: NA
length: 16
J: TRBJ1-2
V: TRBV7-9
CDR3: CSSSLASGTWDYGYTF
DNA: TGTTCCAGCAGCTTAGCGTCCGGGACTTGGGACTATGGCTACACCTTC

size: NA
D: TRBD1
length: 12
J: TRBJ1-2
V: TRBV2
CDR3: CASRDRNYGYTF
DNA: TGTGCCAGCAGGGACAGGAACTATGGCTACACCTTC

size: NA
D: TRBD2
length: 16
J: TRBJ2-2
V: TRBV9
CDR3: CASSVALAGPTGELFF
DNA: TGTGCCAGCAGCGTAGCGTTAGCGGGACCCACCGGGGAGCTGTTTTTT

size: NA
D: NA
length: 13
J: TRBJ1-3
V: TRBV7-6
CDR3: CASSLVAGNTIYF
DNA: TGTGCCAGCAGCTTAGTAGCCGGAAACACCATATATTTT

size: NA
D: TRBD2
length: 15
J: TRBJ2-3
V: TRBV6-4
CDR3: CASTVTSGSSDTQYF
DNA: TGTGCCAGCACCGTAACTAGCGGGAGTTCAGATACGCAGTATTTT

size: once
D: TRBD2
length: 14
J: TRBJ2-7
V: TRBV27
CDR3: CASSWGLDGYEQYF
DNA: TGTGCCAGCAGCTGGGGACTAGACGGCTACGAGCAGTACTTC

size: NA
D: TRBD2
length: 16
J: TRBJ2-1
V: TRBV19
CDR3: CAVVGGGLAVNNEQFF
DNA: TGTGCCGTAGTCGGAGGAGGACTAGCGGTGAACAATGAGCAGTTCTTC

size: NA
D: NA
length: 13
J: TRBJ1-3
V: TRBV2
CDR3: CASKAGSGNTIYF
DNA: TGTGCCAGCAAGGCAGGATCTGGAAACACCATATATTTT

size: NA
D: TRBD2
length: 20
J: TRBJ2-3
V: TRBV5-1
CDR3: CASSLARLAGGRPRTDTQYF
DNA: TGCGCCAGCAGCTTGGCCCGCCTAGCGGGAGGTCGTCCACGCACAGATACGCAGTATTTT

size: NA
D: TRBD1
length: 16
J: TRBJ2-3
V: TRBV5-1
CDR3: CASSVAGTGGTDTQYF
DNA: TGCGCCAGCAGCGTAGCCGGGACAGGGGGCACAGATACGCAGTATTTT

size: NA
D: TRBD2
length: 19
J: TRBJ2-7
V: TRBV4-2
CDR3: CASSQEEWREEGRIYEQYF
DNA: TGTGCCAGCAGCCAAGAGGAATGGCGGGAGGAGGGGCGAATCTACGAGCAGTACTTC

size: NA
D: NA
length: 14
J: TRBJ1-1
V: TRBV14
CDR3: CASSQVDGPGMTFF
DNA: TGTGCCAGCAGCCAAGTAGATGGCCCAGGAATGACTTTCTTT

size: NA
D: NA
length: 16
J: TRBJ2-1
V: TRBV5-1
CDR3: CASSLEGHSSYNEQFF
DNA: TGCGCCAGCAGCTTGGAGGGACACTCTTCCTACAATGAGCAGTTCTTC

size: NA
D: NA
length: 14
J: TRBJ2-1
V: TRBV30
CDR3: CAWSGGGLGIEQFF
DNA: TGTGCCTGGAGTGGGGGGGGCTTGGGGATAGAGCAGTTCTTC

size: NA
D: NA
length: 11
J: TRBJ1-2
V: TRBV29-1
CDR3: CSVVRLQGYTF
DNA: TGCAGCGTTGTTAGGCTACAGGGCTACACCTTC

size: NA
D: NA
length: 12
J: TRBJ2-5
V: TRBV7-8
CDR3: CASRLGGETQYF
DNA: TGTGCCAGCAGACTGGGAGGAGAGACCCAGTACTTC

size: NA
D: NA
length: 14
J: TRBJ1-1
V: TRBV18
CDR3: CASSQYRDNTEAFF
DNA: TGTGCCAGCTCACAATACAGGGATAACACTGAAGCTTTCTTT

size: NA
D: TRBD2
length: 15
J: TRBJ2-7
V: TRBV5-5
CDR3: CASSLSGSGAYEQYF
DNA: TGTGCCAGCAGCTTGTCAGGTAGCGGGGCCTACGAGCAGTACTTC

size: NA
D: NA
length: 15
J: TRBJ2-1
V: TRBV27
CDR3: CASSLGAGLGNEQFF
DNA: TGTGCCAGCAGTTTGGGAGCGGGCCTAGGGAATGAGCAGTTCTTC

size: NA
D: TRBD2
length: 15
J: TRBJ2-7
V: TRBV11-3
CDR3: CASSLGLAGTGEQYF
DNA: TGTGCCAGCAGCTTAGGGCTAGCGGGAACCGGCGAGCAGTACTTC

size: NA
D: TRBD1
length: 14
J: TRBJ2-5
V: TRBV25-1
CDR3: CASRDRKYQETQYF
DNA: TGTGCCAGCAGGGACAGGAAGTACCAAGAGACCCAGTACTTC

size: few
D: TRBD1
length: 12
J: TRBJ2-7
V: TRBV10-3
CDR3: CAIGGQTYEQYF
DNA: TGTGCCATCGGGGGACAGACCTACGAGCAGTACTTC

size: NA
D: NA
length: 13
J: TRBJ1-1
V: TRBV5-6
CDR3: CASSFLRGREAFF
DNA: TGTGCCAGCAGCTTCCTTCGGGGGAGGGAAGCTTTCTTT

size: NA
D: TRBD2
length: 18
J: TRBJ2-7
V: TRBV19
CDR3: CASRVRGAGGKGTYEQYF
DNA: TGTGCCAGTAGGGTCAGGGGAGCGGGAGGGAAAGGAACCTACGAGCAGTACTTC

size: NA
D: TRBD1
length: 15
J: TRBJ1-2
V: TRBV9
CDR3: CASSKAQGDGYGYTF
DNA: TGTGCCAGCAGTAAGGCACAGGGGGATGGGTATGGCTACACCTTC

size: NA
D: NA
length: 13
J: TRBJ1-2
V: TRBV5-1
CDR3: CASSYDRTGGYTF
DNA: TGCGCCAGCAGCTACGACCGAACAGGGGGCTACACCTTC

size: once
D: TRBD2
length: 16
J: TRBJ2-3
V: TRBV6-1
CDR3: CASSARPAGGADTQYF
DNA: TGTGCCAGCAGTGCAAGACCGGCGGGAGGGGCAGATACGCAGTATTTT

size: NA
D: TRBD1
length: 15
J: TRBJ1-5
V: TRBV9
CDR3: CASSDRDRENQPQHF
DNA: TGTGCCAGCAGCGACCGGGACAGGGAAAATCAGCCCCAGCATTTT

size: few
D: TRBD1
length: 13
J: TRBJ1-2
V: TRBV18
CDR3: CASSPRQGRGYTF
DNA: TGTGCCAGCTCACCACGACAGGGTCGAGGCTACACCTTC

size: NA
D: NA
length: 13
J: TRBJ2-2
V: TRBV7-3
CDR3: CASSLRQTGELFF
DNA: TGTGCCAGCAGCTTAAGACAAACCGGGGAGCTGTTTTTT

size: once
D: NA
length: 17
J: TRBJ2-1
V: TRBV30
CDR3: CAWILRGSGISYNEQFF
DNA: TGTGCCTGGATCTTACGGGGGTCCGGGATCTCCTACAATGAGCAGTTCTTC

size: NA
D: TRBD2
length: 14
J: TRBJ2-7
V: TRBV12-5
CDR3: CASGLGTSGNEQYF
DNA: TGTGCTAGTGGTTTGGGGACTAGCGGGAACGAGCAGTACTTC

size: NA
D: NA
length: 15
J: TRBJ1-5
V: TRBV2
CDR3: CASSPRAPSNQPQHF
DNA: TGTGCCAGCAGTCCCAGGGCACCTAGCAATCAGCCCCAGCATTTT

size: NA
D: NA
length: 12
J: TRBJ2-5
V: TRBV29-1
CDR3: CSALPGQETQYF
DNA: TGCAGCGCTCTACCGGGACAAGAGACCCAGTACTTC

size: NA
D: NA
length: 11
J: TRBJ1-2
V: TRBV29-1
CDR3: CGTTGNYGYTF
DNA: TGCGGCACCACAGGGAACTATGGCTACACCTTC